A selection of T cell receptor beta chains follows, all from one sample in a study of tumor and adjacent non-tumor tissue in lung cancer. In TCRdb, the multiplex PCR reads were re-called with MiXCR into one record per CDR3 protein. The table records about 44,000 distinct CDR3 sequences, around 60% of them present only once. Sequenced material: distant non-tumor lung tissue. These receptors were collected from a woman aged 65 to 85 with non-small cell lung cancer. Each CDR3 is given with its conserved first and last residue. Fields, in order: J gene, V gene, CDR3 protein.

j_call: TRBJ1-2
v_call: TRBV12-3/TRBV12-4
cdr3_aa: CASSTAPYGYTF

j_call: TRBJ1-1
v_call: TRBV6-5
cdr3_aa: CVSNLYRLQGSAEAFF

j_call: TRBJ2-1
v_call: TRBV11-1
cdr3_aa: CASSQGPVGEQFF

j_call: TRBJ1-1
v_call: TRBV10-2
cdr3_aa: CASSESPGITNTEVFF

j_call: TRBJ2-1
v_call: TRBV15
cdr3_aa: CATSSDRGGLYNEQFF

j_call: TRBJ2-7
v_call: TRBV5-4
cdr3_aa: CVSTPANGGSYEQYF

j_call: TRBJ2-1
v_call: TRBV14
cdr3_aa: CASSQVQAGAGEQPF

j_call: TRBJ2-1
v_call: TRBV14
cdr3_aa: CVSSPGLAGWDEQFF

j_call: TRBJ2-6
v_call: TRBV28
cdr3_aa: CASRPGYLGANVLTF

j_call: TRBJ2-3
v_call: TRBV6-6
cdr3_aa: CASSPRDFPDTHYF

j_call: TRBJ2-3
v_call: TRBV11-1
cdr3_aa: CVSSFDREADTQYF

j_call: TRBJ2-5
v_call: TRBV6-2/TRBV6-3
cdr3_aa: CASRWTGTQGTQYF

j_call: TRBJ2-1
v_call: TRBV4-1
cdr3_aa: CASSRDATSVFYNEQLF

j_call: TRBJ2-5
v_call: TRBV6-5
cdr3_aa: CRSSYSLGEGEETQYF

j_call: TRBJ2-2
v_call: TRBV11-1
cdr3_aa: CASSLALGGSQAGELFF

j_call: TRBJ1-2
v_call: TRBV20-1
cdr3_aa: CSAITGTYGYTF

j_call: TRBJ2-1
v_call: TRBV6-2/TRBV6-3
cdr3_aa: CVSSHRQGTYDEQLF

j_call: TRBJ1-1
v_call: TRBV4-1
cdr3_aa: CASSQRTGEYTEAFF

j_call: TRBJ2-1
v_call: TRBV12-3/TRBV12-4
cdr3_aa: CASSSRGCVFF

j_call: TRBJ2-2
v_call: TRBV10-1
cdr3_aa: CVSSVAGVAGKLFF

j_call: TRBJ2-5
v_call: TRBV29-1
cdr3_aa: CSVRKGQEETQYF

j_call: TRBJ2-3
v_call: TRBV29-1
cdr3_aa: CSVGVSGDDDTQFF

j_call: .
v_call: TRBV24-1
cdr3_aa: CATSDRAGPNTQHF

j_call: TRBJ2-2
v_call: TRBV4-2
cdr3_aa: CASSQEWATNTGELFF

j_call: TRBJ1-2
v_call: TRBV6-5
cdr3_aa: CASRRDSPQGSYGYTF

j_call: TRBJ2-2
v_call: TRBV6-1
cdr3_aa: CARNGLRNSGELFF

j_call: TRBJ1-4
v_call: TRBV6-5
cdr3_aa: CASRYDRLNGKLFF

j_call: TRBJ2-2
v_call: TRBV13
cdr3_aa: CASRRLGYTGELFF

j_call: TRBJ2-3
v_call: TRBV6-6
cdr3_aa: CASSWGTSTDTQYF

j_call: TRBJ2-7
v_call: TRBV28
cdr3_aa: CASRRGASAGKFYEQYF

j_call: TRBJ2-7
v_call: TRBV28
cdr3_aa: CASSTAYEQYF

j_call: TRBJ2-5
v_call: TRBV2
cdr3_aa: CASRTDRVETQYF

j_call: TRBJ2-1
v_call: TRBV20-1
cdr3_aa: CSARVRTSGSNEQFF

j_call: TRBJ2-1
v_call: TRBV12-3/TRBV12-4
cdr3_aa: CASSLSENGEQFF

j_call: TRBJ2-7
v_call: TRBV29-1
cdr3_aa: CSVEDSDRSGSYEPYF

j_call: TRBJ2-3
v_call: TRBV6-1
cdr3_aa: CTSSEYWTGGSTDTQYF

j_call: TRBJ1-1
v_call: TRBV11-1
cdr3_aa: CTSSSRGQNTEAFF